These 4 T cell receptor beta chains originate from one sample sequenced in a study of molecular identifiers for immune sequencing clone quantification. TCRdb re-derived calls from the PCR reads in MiXCR, one entry per CDR3 protein. This table holds 100,000 or so distinct CDR3 sequences, 35% to 40% found once. The sequenced sample was naive CD8+ T cells from blood, with Jurkat cell RNA spiked in. Subset of the sample: FACS-sorted CD8+CD4-CCR7+CD45RA+ naive T cells. All receptors derive from a human donor in good health. Some libraries in this study had Jurkat cell RNA spiked in.

This chain joins TRBV6-2 or TRBV6-3 and TRBJ1-1; no firm D call. CDR3 length: 15 amino acids. V was trimmed by 2 bases and J by 6 bases, leaving 16 bases between them. Per germline, CDR1 MNHEY and CDR2 SVGEGT. CDR3 DNA: TGTGCCAGCAGTTACGTCGTAGGGTTCTTACCTGAAGCTTTCTTT. Its translation: CASSYVVGFLPEAFF.

In the case of this clonotype: The junction departs from the called germline gene at one end, perhaps through a read error. V gene TRBV9 combines with J gene TRBJ2-3, with D possibly being TRBD1 (6 bases). The CDR3 runs 16 residues. The germline gives CDR1 SGDLS, CDR2 YYNGEE. The CDR3 DNA is TGTGCCAGCAGCGACCAGACAGGTTCTAGCACAGATACGCAGAATTTT. Its protein product is CASSDQTGSSTDTQNF.

Points on this clonotype: A much more abundant neighbour one base away suggests this may be a read error. Since no conserved phenylalanine or tryptophan closes the CDR3, a read error is the likely cause. The gene calls are TRBV29-1 and TRBJ2-4; D is ambiguous. Trimming took off 1 base at V and 0 bases at J, with 4 bases between the two ends. Looked up from germline, CDR1 is SQVTM and CDR2 is ANQGSEA. This CDR3 has 13 residues. CDR3: CSVEGLAKNIQYY. In nucleotides, the CDR3 is TGCAGCGTTGAAGGGCTAGCCAAAAACATTCAGTACTAC.

The chain uses TRBV4-3 and TRBJ1-1, with D maybe TRBD1 (5 bases). The germline V gene encodes CDR1 LGHNA and CDR2 YSLEER. The V and J ends lost 1 base and 1 base respectively, with 13 bases between them. CDR3 length: 16 amino acids. CDR3 bases: TGCGCCAGCAGCCAAGGTTCCGGGGCGGGGAACACTGAAGCTTTCTTT. Protein product: CASSQGSGAGNTEAFF.